Here is one T cell receptor (beta chain) with its context. This clonotype came up many times. Its antigen target is currently unknown. No quality values exist for individual bases; no much larger clone is one base distant. This sample was sequenced with an Illumina HiSeq 2500. Quantitative 5'-RACE with molecular barcodes was used to prepare TCR beta libraries. Turning to the authors' computational methods: A new computational method based on a probabilistic model of VDJ rearrangement was used to identify disease-linked TCR variants. The public reads were quality trimmed at Q25 with fastp and then assembled into clones with MiXCR by TCRdb, keeping productive beta chains. When rows share a CDR3 protein, they turn into one entry using the most common DNA and genes. TCRdb's processing, not the study's, gives the V and J calls here. This sample is represented by about 100,000 distinct CDR3 sequences; roughly 8.3% of them were singletons. The ten top clones hold 9.5% to 10% of the sample.

The sample is drawn from a study of CD8 T cells in ankylosing spondylitis (dated by TCRdb to 2016 to 2017). Regarding the complete study: T cell receptor beta repertoires were profiled in healthy donors and ankylosing spondylitis patients so that disease-linked TCR variants could be found. The full study cohort was made up of about 25 ankylosing spondylitis patients and 108 healthy donors. Samples of peripheral blood were taken, and for ankylosing spondylitis patients, synovial fluid was collected as well.

Overall study results and their limits: The disease-linked clones had a CD8+ phenotype and were found at relatively low frequencies in peripheral blood. Some motif variants had previously been reported in the synovial fluid and blood of reactive arthritis patients, which suggests shared mechanisms of disease initiation. A TCR beta motif of several highly homologous amino acid variants appeared characteristic of blood from ankylosing spondylitis patients. Significant enrichment of the disease-linked clones was reported in matched synovial fluid samples from ankylosing spondylitis patients.

Sequencing was carried out using blood, either unsorted or a sorted T cell fraction (not recorded which). This receptor was taken from a male donor with ankylosing spondylitis or in good health (not recorded which).

The nucleotide sequence reads TGCAGCGTTGAAGGGACAGGGGGCCCCAACATTCAGTACTTC. The resulting protein is CSVEGTGGPNIQYF. Recombination connected TRBV29-1 to TRBJ2-4, with 11 bases in between that match TRBD1. Trimming accounts for 1 base at V and 7 bases at J, while the number of junction bases matched to no gene is 3. The CDR3 has 14 amino acids, counting the end cysteine and phenylalanine. Only the CDR3 portion is preserved as DNA: 42 bases, with reading frame beginning at the first base. The germline V gene supplies CDR1 SQVTM and CDR2 ANQGSEA.